This T cell receptor (beta chain) is drawn from a study of T cell responses to AZD1222 COVID-19 vaccine. Trimming left V 4 bases short and J 9 bases short, with 13 bases between. The germline V gene has CDR1 ENHRY and CDR2 SYGVKD. The CDR3 consists of 13 residues. For this clone: No antigen is known for it.

TCRdb keeps only in-frame clones here, not all; method: immunoSEQ multiplex PCR. The table includes tens of thousands of clones, about 87% detected once. Study findings and constraints: The sample set comprised mostly white British donors with more females, and clonal diversity was possibly underestimated.

This sample comprised peripheral blood, obtained 28 days after the second AZD1222 dose. The chain uses TRBV10-3 and TRBJ1-5, with no clear D. This TCR came from an adult who received the AZD1222 COVID-19 vaccine. For the CDR3, the DNA is TGTGCCATCAGTGGGTTGGACGGCGGGCCCCAGCATTTT. It translates to CAISGLDGGPQHF.